The entry below gives a single T cell receptor (beta chain) sequence along with its context. No antigen is known for it. The germline CDR1 and CDR2 sequences are SGHNT and YYREEE (reference sequence). This CDR3 has 14 amino acids. V lost 3 bases to trimming and J lost 6 bases, with 15 bases between them. Generated by immunoSEQ multiplex PCR, the TCRdb table keeps only in-frame clones and is missing some. The table records about 47,000 clones, 90% to 95% of them present only once. This specimen comes from a study of graft-versus-host responses after intestinal transplantation. Across the whole study: Multivisceral, liver-intestinal, or isolated intestinal grafts went to recipients. Uniformly, recipients were administered anti-thymocyte globulin induction with subsequent tacrolimus and steroids for approximately 3 years. Study results and caveats: Recipient bone marrow held GvH clones, some seen earlier in ileum or blood. GvH clone levels peaked in circulation, and this peak was associated with early post-transplant HvG declines.

The specimen was PBMCs, collected 750 to 850 days after a first intestinal transplant, on the day of a second. The gene calls are TRBV5-4 and TRBJ1-2, with D possibly being TRBD1 (5 bases). The clonotype comes from a human patient who received an intestinal transplant, so some T cells may come from the graft donor. CDR3: CASSSEDSRNGYTF. CDR3 nucleotide sequence: TGTGCCAGCAGCTCGGAAGACAGTCGGAATGGCTACACCTTC.